This is a list of T cell receptor beta chains from one sample in a study of T cell responses to AZD1222 COVID-19 vaccine. Repertoires were generated with immunoSEQ multiplex PCR, while TCRdb's copy carries only in-frame clones and drops some. Of about 94,000 clones listed, 75% to 90% are singletons. This specimen consisted of peripheral blood, obtained 28 days after the second AZD1222 dose. These receptors originate from an adult who received the AZD1222 COVID-19 vaccine. Each CDR3 is given with its conserved first and last residue. A D gene is named only where the DNA matches it firmly. Clone size, where shown, is once, few, many, or a class for clones that have expanded.

V gene	clone size	CDR3 length	J gene	D gene	CDR3 protein	CDR3 DNA
TRBV24-1	.	15	TRBJ2-3	TRBD2	CATSDQGGRFDTQYF	TGTGCCACCAGTGATCAGGGCGGGAGGTTCGATACGCAGTATTTT
TRBV11-2	.	17	TRBJ2-3	.	CASSLFLTSPTPDTQYF	TGTGCCAGCAGCCTATTCCTAACTAGCCCCACCCCAGATACGCAGTATTTT
TRBV5-1	.	15	TRBJ2-1	.	CASSLGVGSYNEQFF	TGCGCCAGCAGCTTGGGAGTGGGCTCCTACAATGAGCAGTTCTTC
TRBV6-5	.	15	TRBJ1-6	.	CASSTRHSLGSPLHF	TGTGCCAGCAGTACTAGACACAGTCTCGGTTCACCCCTCCACTTT
TRBV27	.	15	TRBJ1-1	.	CASSLFGGEKSEAFF	TGTGCCAGCAGTTTATTCGGGGGAGAAAAGTCTGAAGCTTTCTTT
TRBV28	.	12	TRBJ2-3	.	CASSLVTDTQYF	TGTGCCAGCAGTTTGGTTACAGATACGCAGTATTTT
TRBV30	once	15	TRBJ2-6	.	CAWSVLPPGANVLTF	TGTGCCTGGAGTGTACTGCCCCCTGGGGCCAACGTCCTGACTTTC
TRBV7-9	many	14	TRBJ1-2	TRBD1	CASSLDRGNYGYTF	TGTGCCAGCAGCTTGGACAGGGGTAACTATGGCTACACCTTC
TRBV4-2	.	16	TRBJ2-7	TRBD1	CASSQGQTGGSYEQYF	TGTGCCAGCAGCCAAGGTCAGACAGGGGGCTCCTACGAGCAGTACTTC
TRBV9	.	16	TRBJ2-1	TRBD2	CASSVAASGDYNEQFF	TGTGCCAGCAGCGTAGCGGCTAGCGGAGATTACAATGAGCAGTTCTTC
TRBV9	.	15	TRBJ1-6	.	CASSVGGRGPSPLHF	TGTGCCAGCAGCGTAGGGGGAAGGGGTCCTTCACCCCTCCACTTT
TRBV19	few	15	TRBJ2-7	.	CASSPRQSSSYEQYF	TGTGCCAGTAGTCCACGACAGTCAAGCTCCTACGAGCAGTACTTC
TRBV30	once	12	TRBJ1-1	.	CAWSQEGTEAFF	TGTGCCTGGAGCCAGGAGGGAACTGAAGCTTTCTTT